The clone carrying this TCR beta chain was counted many times. Antigen unknown. This record comes from a study of CD8 T cells in ankylosing spondylitis. TCRdb independently ran MiXCR on the 5' RACE reads; one entry per CDR3 protein. The sample yields a few hundred thousand distinct CDR3 sequences, roughly an eighth seen once. CDR3 length equals 12 residues. V dropped 2 bases and J dropped 5 bases, with 8 bases sitting between them. Germline CDR1 reads DFQATT; CDR2 reads SNEGSKA (reference sequence). Regarding the study as a whole: There was a TCR beta motif, made of eight highly homologous variants, that appeared characteristic of ankylosing spondylitis blood.

This TCR was recovered from a male donor with ankylosing spondylitis. The chain carries TRBV20-1 and TRBJ2-3, with D possibly being TRBD2 (5 bases). Sample: blood, either unsorted or a sorted T cell fraction (not recorded which). The CDR3 spells CSARYGGDTQYF. The CDR3 nucleotides are TGCAGTGCTAGATATGGAGGAGATACGCAGTATTTT.